Sequencing of this T cell receptor (beta chain) was carried out in a study of blood T cells in healthy people across ages. A sample-barcoded 5' primer and a J-beta primer mix were used in a second PCR of roughly 7 to 11 cycles. TCRdb redid the calling of the 5' RACE reads with MiXCR, one entry per CDR3 protein. The table includes 710,000 or so distinct CDR3 sequences, over 20% detected once. The sequence was obtained from a man between 65 and 80 years old in good health. Material: blood.

This CDR3 reads CSVGQMMATQYF. CDR3 coding DNA: TGCAGCGTCGGACAGATGATGGCGACCCAGTACTTC. The chain uses TRBV29-1 and TRBJ2-5, with D possibly being TRBD1 (6 bases). Germline assignment: CDR1 SQVTM and CDR2 ANQGSEA. V lost 6 bases and J 7 bases, leaving 15 bases between the germline ends. The CDR3 sequence is 12 residues long.